In this sample, the clone carrying this TCR beta chain turned up once. What it binds is unknown. This sample was included in a study of OX40 agonist ivuxolimab in advanced cancers. Looking at the study overall: Dose-escalation patients' cancers were hepatocellular carcinoma, melanoma, renal cell or head and neck cancer. Study-level findings and limits: Patients who responded partially at 0.1-3.0 mg/kg showed clonal expansion ranking among the lowest.

V was pared by 3 bases and J by 10 bases, with 7 bases of the junction left unmatched. This CDR3 region has 13 residues. Germline-derived CDR1 and CDR2 are SGHRS and YFSETQ. The data were produced by immunoSEQ multiplex PCR, yet TCRdb's version contains in-frame clones alone and is incomplete. The sample shows more than 45,000 clones, 80% to 90% of them seen only once. The clonotype comes from an adult with an advanced solid tumor such as melanoma, head and neck, liver or kidney cancer. The V and J genes are TRBV5-1 and TRBJ2-1; TRBD2 matches at 7 bases. The source was CD4+ or CD8+ T cells sorted from blood, collected in a trial of the OX40 agonist ivuxolimab. As DNA, the CDR3 is TGCGCCAGCAGCTGGACGGGAGGCCGGGAGCAGTTCTTC. Translating gives CASSWTGGREQFF.